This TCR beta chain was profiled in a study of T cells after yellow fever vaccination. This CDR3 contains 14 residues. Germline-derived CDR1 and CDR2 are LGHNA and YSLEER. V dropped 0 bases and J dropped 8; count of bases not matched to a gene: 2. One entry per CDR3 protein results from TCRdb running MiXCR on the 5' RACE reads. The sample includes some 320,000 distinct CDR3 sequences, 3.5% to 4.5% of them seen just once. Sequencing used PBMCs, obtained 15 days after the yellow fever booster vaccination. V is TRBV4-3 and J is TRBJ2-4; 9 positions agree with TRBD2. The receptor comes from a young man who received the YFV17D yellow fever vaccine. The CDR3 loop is CASSQEAGGDIQYF. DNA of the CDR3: TGCGCCAGCAGCCAAGAGGCGGGGGGGGACATTCAGTACTTC.